The 25 T cell receptor beta chains given below trace back to one sample, sequenced in a study of blood T cell repertoires in COVID-19. Assay: immunoSEQ multiplex PCR; the TCRdb copy retains only in-frame clones and omits some. This table has 650,000 to 800,000 clones, over 80% appearing once. The sample comprised peripheral blood. The receptors were sampled from a woman between 18 and 29 years old with acute or convalescent COVID-19.

The V call is TRBV24-1, the J call TRBJ1-5; possible D gene TRBD1, 6 bases. V was shortened by 3 bases and J by 3 bases, with 17 bases between the two germline ends. This CDR3 has 17 residues. Germline CDR1 is KGHDR and CDR2 is SFDVKD. DNA of the CDR3: TGTGCCACCAGTGATGGTGGGGGAGGGGGACCCAATCAGCCCCAGCATTTT. It codes for CATSDGGGGGPNQPQHF.

V usage is TRBV19 and J usage is TRBJ1-3; no firm D call. CDR1 LNHDA and CDR2 SQIVND come from the germline V gene (reference sequence). This CDR3 contains 15 residues. Trimming pared 4 bases from V and 0 bases from J, leaving 10 bases between. In DNA, the CDR3 is TGTGCCAGTAGTAAGGACGGGAGCTCTGGAAACACCATATATTTT. Amino acid sequence: CASSKDGSSGNTIYF. The full variable domain, its missing parts supplied by reference TRBV19 and TRBJ1-3, is DGGITQSPKYLFRKEGQNVTLSCEQNLNHDAMYWYRQDPGQGLRLIYYSQIVNDFQKGDIAEGYSVSREKKESFPLTVTSAQKNPTAFYLCASSKDGSSGNTIYFGEGSWLTVV.

This sequence joins TRBV19 and TRBJ1-3, with TRBD1 identical over 7 bases. The CDR3 covers 16 residues. Per the germline V gene, CDR1 is LNHDA and CDR2 is SQIVND (reference sequence). J gave up 7 bases and V 5 bases, and 14 bases lay outside the gene matches. In DNA, the CDR3 is TGTGCCAGTAGTCCCGATACAGGGGCCACAGGGAACACCATATATTTT. It is translated as CASSPDTGATGNTIYF.

This clone was picked up a small number of times. The genes are TRBV7-2 and TRBJ2-1; D is perhaps TRBD1 (5 bases). V was cut by 1 base and J by 3 bases, with 7 bases left in between. The CDR3 runs to 14 residues. Germline CDR1 reads SGHTA; CDR2 reads FQGNSA. The CDR3 region is CASSLEGVYNEQFF. Written as DNA, the CDR3 is TGTGCCAGCAGCTTAGAAGGGGTCTACAATGAGCAGTTCTTC.

This chain links TRBV24-1 with TRBJ1-2, with a tentative D call TRBD1 (5 bases). Germline V gene sequence: CDR1 KGHDR, CDR2 SFDVKD. Trimming removed 4 bases from V and 8 bases from J, with 13 bases in between. This CDR3 has 13 residues. The CDR3 spells CATSDQGGRGYTF. The CDR3 DNA reads TGTGCCACCAGTGACCAGGGAGGCCGAGGCTACACCTTC.

The gene calls are TRBV7-9 and TRBJ1-2, with D possibly being TRBD1 (6 bases). This CDR3 has 14 amino acids. Germline V lookup: CDR1 SEHNR, CDR2 FQNEAQ (reference sequence). The V gene lost 3 bases and the J gene lost 3 bases, with 11 bases spanning the gap. The CDR3 protein is CASSFRGRDYGYTF. The CDR3 DNA sequence: TGTGCCAGCAGCTTCAGGGGTCGGGACTATGGCTACACCTTC.

This chain joins TRBV5-8 and TRBJ1-3, with 10 bases aligning to TRBD1. Germline V gene data show CDR1 as SGHTS and CDR2 as YDEGEE. V was pared by 2 bases and J by 4 bases, with 6 bases of the junction left unmatched. The CDR3 runs 16 residues. CDR3 nucleotide sequence: TGTGCCAGCAGCTTAGCCCCGGGACAGGGGGGAAACACCATATATTTT. Protein product: CASSLAPGQGGNTIYF.

This chain connects TRBV6-5 to TRBJ1-1; D is ambiguous. Germline lookup yields CDR1 MNHEY and CDR2 SVGAGI. V lost 0 bases and J 7 bases, leaving 9 bases between the germline ends. CDR3 size: 13 residues. The CDR3 nucleotides are TGTGCCAGCAGTTACTCTTCGGGGATTGAAGCTTTCTTT. Protein sequence: CASSYSSGIEAFF.

V usage is TRBV10-1 and J usage is TRBJ1-1, with D tentatively TRBD1 (5 bases). This CDR3 comprises 14 residues. Germline V lookup: CDR1 WNHNN, CDR2 SYGVQD (reference sequence). The V end lost 8 bases, the J end lost 5 bases, and 18 bases lay between the germline ends. This CDR3 is CASFGRGWWTEAFF. DNA of the CDR3: TGCGCCAGCTTTGGTCGGGGGTGGTGGACTGAAGCTTTCTTT.

The chain recombines TRBV4-3 with TRBJ2-1, with 9 bases aligning to TRBD1. Germline loops: CDR1 LGHNA, CDR2 YSLEER. Trimming took 1 base from V and 0 from J; bases not matched to a gene: 16. There are 21 residues in the CDR3. This chain's CDR3 is CASSQGIRDRDDRLSYNEQFF. Written as DNA, the CDR3 is TGCGCCAGCAGCCAAGGTATCCGGGACAGGGACGATCGGCTCTCCTACAATGAGCAGTTCTTC.

This clone was found once. V is TRBV6-5 and J is TRBJ1-1; 8 nucleotides match TRBD1. The CDR3 extends over 13 amino acids. Trimming cost V 7 bases and J 3 bases; bases outside gene matches: 4. Germline V gene data show CDR1 as MNHEY and CDR2 as SVGAGI. The CDR3 loop reads CASKNRGDTEAFF. The CDR3 bases are TGTGCCAGCAAGAACAGGGGGGACACTGAAGCTTTCTTT.

The chain links TRBV7-9 to TRBJ1-2; TRBD1 might be the D (5 bases). V was clipped by 1 base and J by 2 bases, with 14 bases between them. This CDR3 is 16 amino acids long. The germline V gene has CDR1 SEHNR and CDR2 FQNEAQ (reference sequence). The CDR3 reads CASSLGRAGRNYGYTF. CDR3 sequence (DNA): TGTGCCAGCAGCTTAGGGAGGGCAGGGCGGAACTATGGCTACACCTTC.

The rearrangement uses TRBV6-6 and TRBJ2-5; D remains ambiguous. Germline V gene lookup returns CDR1 MNHNY and CDR2 SVGAGI (reference sequence). The CDR3 spans 12 residues. Between the trimmed V and J ends, which lost 7 bases and 5 bases, there was a span of 11 bases. CDR3 sequence (DNA): TGTGCCAGCAAACCCGCGCGCGAGACCCAGTACTTC. It is translated as CASKPARETQYF.

This chain links TRBV5-1 with TRBJ1-6; TRBD1 might be the D (5 bases). The germline V gene encodes CDR1 SGHRS and CDR2 YFSETQ. Trimming removed 6 bases at V and 3 bases at J, with 16 bases between. The CDR3 loop spans 16 amino acids. The CDR3 protein is CASTKGPLNYNSPLHF. The CDR3 DNA reads as TGCGCCAGCACCAAGGGGCCTTTAAACTATAATTCACCCCTCCACTTT.

This chain uses TRBV14 with TRBJ1-1; D is ambiguous. This CDR3 is built from 14 residues. CDR1 and CDR2 from the germline V gene are SGHDN and FVKESK. The ends were cut back, 4 bases at V and 3 bases at J, with 12 bases in the middle. The CDR3 region has the DNA TGTGCCAGCAGCCCTGAACAGAGTTACACTGAAGCTTTCTTT. It encodes CASSPEQSYTEAFF.

J is TRBJ1-2 and V is TRBV28; a weak D match, TRBD1 (6 bases). Germline V gene sequence: CDR1 MDHEN, CDR2 SYDVKM. This CDR3 has 12 residues. Trimming removed 7 bases at V and 4 bases at J, with 10 bases between. The CDR3 loop is CASNDRTYGYTF. DNA for the CDR3: TGTGCCAGCAACGACAGGACCTATGGCTACACCTTC.

The rearrangement uses TRBV5-4 and TRBJ1-1; 8 nucleotides line up with TRBD1. From germline, CDR1 is SGHNT and CDR2 YYREEE (reference sequence). CDR3 length: 16 amino acids. Trimming removed 4 bases from V and 1 base from J; junction bases left unmatched: 9. The CDR3 nucleotides are TGTGCCAGCAGCCCCGGACAGGGTGGCCGGAACACTGAAGCTTTCTTT. As protein: CASSPGQGGRNTEAFF. Using reference TRBV5-4 and TRBJ1-1 for the parts outside the CDR3, the full variable domain is ETGVTQSPTHLIKTRGQQVTLRCSSQSGHNTVSWYQQALGQGPQFIFQYYREEENGRGNFPPRFSGLQFPNYSSELNVNALELDDSALYLCASSPGQGGRNTEAFFGQGTRLTVV.

The chain joins TRBV6-6 to TRBJ2-7, with 7 bases identical to TRBD1. The J segment lost 4 bases and the V segment lost 5 bases, leaving 11 bases of the junction unmatched. The CDR3 length is 15 residues. CDR1 is MNHNY and CDR2 is SVGAGI in the germline V gene (reference sequence). This CDR3 reads CASSEPTGKGYEQYF. As DNA, the CDR3 is TGTGCCAGCAGTGAGCCGACAGGGAAGGGGTACGAGCAGTACTTC.

This rearrangement joins TRBV18 to TRBJ2-3; D may be TRBD1 (5 bases). Looked up from germline, CDR1 is KGHSH and CDR2 is LQKENI. V dropped 5 bases and J dropped 4 bases, with 19 bases sitting between them. The CDR3 contains 16 residues. This chain's CDR3 is CASSIDLRTRADTQYF. CDR3 nucleotide sequence: TGTGCCAGCTCAATCGATCTAAGGACAAGGGCAGATACGCAGTATTTT.

V gene TRBV7-2 combines with J gene TRBJ2-1; D uncertain. The length of the CDR3 is 12 residues. In germline, CDR1 is SGHTA, CDR2 FQGNSA. Trimming stripped 1 base from V and 12 bases from J, with 10 bases between. The CDR3 protein is CASSLVSPGQFF. CDR3 bases: TGTGCCAGCAGCTTAGTTAGTCCGGGGCAGTTCTTC. The full variable domain, its missing parts supplied by reference TRBV7-2 and TRBJ2-1, is GAGVSQSPSNKVTEKGKDVELRCDPISGHTALYWYRQSLGQGLEFLIYFQGNSAPDKSGLPSDRFSAERTGGSVSTLTIQRTQQEDSAVYLCASSLVSPGQFFGPGTRLTVL.

The gene calls are TRBV10-3 and TRBJ2-4; TRBD2 matches 8 bases. Germline values: CDR1 ENHRY, CDR2 SYGVKD. Trimming cost V 0 bases and J 8 bases; bases outside gene matches: 12. CDR3 length: 17 residues. CDR3 loop: CAISESITRGGIDIQYF. The CDR3 DNA is TGTGCCATCAGTGAGTCGATTACGCGCGGGGGGATTGACATTCAGTACTTC.

The chain has TRBV5-6 and TRBJ1-4; a possible D gene is TRBD1 (6 bases). Germline values: CDR1 SGHDT, CDR2 YYEEEE. CDR3 length equals 17 residues. Trimming stripped 4 bases from V and 2 bases from J, with 18 bases between. In DNA, the CDR3 is TGTGCCAGCAGCCCCTTACCTGGGGGCAGCACTAATGAAAAACTGTTTTTT. Translated: CASSPLPGGSTNEKLFF.

The gene calls are TRBV7-2 and TRBJ1-2; 7 bases are shared with TRBD1. V lost 3 bases and J lost 3; bases outside the gene matches: 7. Per the germline V gene, CDR1 is SGHTA and CDR2 is FQGNSA. The CDR3 length is 15 residues. The CDR3 sequence is CASSFRGQGDYGYTF. As DNA, the CDR3 is TGTGCCAGCAGCTTTAGGGGTCAGGGGGACTATGGCTACACCTTC.

The chain is built from TRBV28 and TRBJ2-2, with D possibly TRBD1 on 5 matching bases. CDR3 size: 13 residues. V dropped 10 bases and J dropped 6 bases, with 15 bases sitting between them. Germline V gene data show CDR1 as MDHEN and CDR2 as SYDVKM. This CDR3 is CATSAQGPGELFF. The CDR3 DNA is TGTGCCACCAGCGCCCAGGGTCCCGGGGAGCTGTTTTTT.

V gene TRBV19 combines with J gene TRBJ1-1; tentative D call: TRBD1 (6 bases). The CDR3 is 12 amino acids. Germline V CDR1 and CDR2: LNHDA, SQIVND (reference sequence). V was pared by 7 bases and J by 5 bases, with 11 bases between. The CDR3 coding sequence is TGTGCCAGTACCCTAGGGGGAACTGAAGCTTTCTTT. The encoded protein is CASTLGGTEAFF.